The 14 T cell receptor beta chains presented below share a single source sample, sequenced in a study of T cell changes during pregnancy in multiple sclerosis. Generated by immunoSEQ multiplex PCR, the TCRdb table keeps only in-frame clones and is missing some. This table holds about 46,000 clones, about nine tenths found once. The material sequenced was CD8+ T cells from peripheral blood mononuclear cells, taken after pregnancy. All receptors come from a female donor with multiple sclerosis, enrolled in a pregnancy study.

A single count supports this clone. J is TRBJ2-1 and V is TRBV7-2, with TRBD2 matching over 8 bases. With 5 bases clipped from V and 5 bases from J, the junction kept 8 bases outside the gene matches. This CDR3 is built from 15 residues. Germline values: CDR1 SGHTA, CDR2 FQGNSA. The CDR3 nucleotides read TGTGCCAGCAGCCCCAGTAGCGGGGCTGACAATGAGCAGTTCTTC. Its translation: CASSPSSGADNEQFF.

The chain combines TRBV7-6 with TRBJ2-7; perhaps TRBD1 as D (6 bases). CDR1 and CDR2 from the germline V gene are SGHVS and FNYEAQ. With 3 bases removed from V and 2 bases from J, the gap between germline ends came to 11 bases. The CDR3 has 14 amino acids. CDR3 sequence reads: CASSLGALPYEQYF. CDR3 bases: TGTGCCAGCAGCTTGGGGGCACTACCCTACGAGCAGTACTTC. The full variable domain, with the rest looked up from reference TRBV7-6 and TRBJ2-7, is GAGVSQSPRYKVTKRGQDVALRCDPISGHVSLYWYRQALGQGPEFLTYFNYEAQQDKSGLPNDRFSAERPEGSISTLTIQRTEQRDSAMYRCASSLGALPYEQYFGPGTRLTVT.

This clone was recorded only once. V is TRBV7-9 and J is TRBJ2-1, with 13 nucleotides matching TRBD2. Germline lookup yields CDR1 SEHNR and CDR2 FQNEAQ (reference sequence). V was clipped by 2 bases and J by 3 bases; unmatched bases: 7. The CDR3 is 18 amino acids. As DNA, the CDR3 is TGTGCCAGCAGCTTATCTGTACTAGCGGGGGGGCACTACAATGAGCAGTTCTTC. It is translated as CASSLSVLAGGHYNEQFF.

The CDR3 sequence: CASFTGGRDYGYTF. The CDR3 bases are TGTGCCAGCTTCACAGGGGGCAGGGACTATGGCTACACCTTC. This rearrangement joins TRBV5-6 to TRBJ1-2; 9 bases line up with TRBD1. This CDR3 region has 14 residues. With V trimmed by 7 bases and J by 3 bases, 7 bases remained unmatched. Per germline, CDR1 SGHDT and CDR2 YYEEEE. Combining the CDR3 with reference TRBV5-6 and TRBJ1-2 gives the whole variable domain DAGVTQSPTHLIKTRGQQVTLRCSPKSGHDTVSWYQQALGQGPQFIFQYYEEEERQRGNFPDRFSGHQFPNYSSELNVNALLLGDSALYLCASFTGGRDYGYTFGSGTRLTVV.

J is TRBJ2-3 and V is TRBV4-2; possibly TRBD1 for D (5 bases). CDR3 length: 15 residues. Germline CDR1 reads LGHNA; CDR2 reads YNFKEQ. V was trimmed by 0 bases and J by 4 bases, leaving 11 bases between them. The CDR3 loop reads CASSQEGAVADTQYF. In DNA, the CDR3 is TGTGCCAGCAGCCAAGAAGGGGCGGTGGCAGATACGCAGTATTTT.

The chain joins TRBV7-6 to TRBJ2-7, with D possibly matching TRBD1 (6 bases). The CDR3 runs to 14 residues. Per the germline V gene, CDR1 is SGHVS and CDR2 is FNYEAQ. V lost 8 bases and J 5 bases, leaving 19 bases between the germline ends. The CDR3 here is CASGIGTRFDEQYF. In DNA, the CDR3 is TGTGCCAGCGGGATCGGGACAAGGTTTGACGAGCAGTACTTC. Full variable domain (outside the CDR3, taken from reference TRBV7-6 and TRBJ2-7): GAGVSQSPRYKVTKRGQDVALRCDPISGHVSLYWYRQALGQGPEFLTYFNYEAQQDKSGLPNDRFSAERPEGSISTLTIQRTEQRDSAMYRCASGIGTRFDEQYFGPGTRLTVT.

This rearrangement joins TRBV27 to TRBJ2-4; D is uncertain. CDR3 length: 12 residues. CDR1 is MNHEY and CDR2 is SMNVEV in the germline V gene (reference sequence). The V end lost 4 bases, the J end lost 9 bases, and 10 bases lay between the germline ends. The CDR3 here is CASSSNYGIQYF. The CDR3 region has the DNA TGTGCCAGCAGTTCAAATTACGGCATTCAGTACTTC.

CDR3 in amino acids: CASSPGGGYTF. The CDR3 bases are TGTGCCAGCAGCCCAGGGGGCGGCTACACCTTC. This chain joins TRBV28 and TRBJ1-2; 8 nucleotides match TRBD1. V dropped 6 bases and J dropped 8; count of bases not matched to a gene: 2. CDR1 and CDR2 from the germline V gene are MDHEN and SYDVKM. The CDR3 spans 11 residues.

This clone has a single count. This sequence joins TRBV6-5 and TRBJ1-1; TRBD1 is a possible D gene (5 bases). The germline CDR1 and CDR2 sequences are MNHEY and SVGAGI. Trimming shortened V by 8 bases and J by 2 bases, and 15 bases separated the two germline ends. The CDR3 extends over 14 amino acids. CDR3 amino acids: CASSEGAYNTEAFF. The CDR3 DNA reads TGTGCCAGCTCGGAAGGGGCTTACAACACTGAAGCTTTCTTT.

The chain recombines TRBV6-1 with TRBJ2-5; TRBD1 is a possible D gene (5 bases). Germline V gene sequence: CDR1 MNHNS, CDR2 SASEGT. CDR3 length: 13 residues. The ends were cut back, 6 bases at V and 2 bases at J, with 10 bases in the middle. CDR3 sequence: CASRSRAQETQYF. CDR3 DNA: TGTGCCAGCAGGTCCAGGGCGCAAGAGACCCAGTACTTC.

V is TRBV9 and J is TRBJ1-4; the match to TRBD1 covers 7 bases. V dropped 1 base and J dropped 0; count of bases not matched to a gene: 0. This CDR3 comprises 15 residues. Per the germline V gene, CDR1 is SGDLS and CDR2 is YYNGEE. The CDR3 here is CASSVTGATNEKLFF. DNA of the CDR3: TGTGCCAGCAGCGTAACAGGGGCAACTAATGAAAAACTGTTTTTT.

This rearrangement joins TRBV27 to TRBJ2-1; D might be TRBD2 (5 bases). Germline V gives CDR1 MNHEY, CDR2 SMNVEV (reference sequence). This CDR3 is 12 amino acids long. V shed 3 bases and J shed 8 bases, with 8 bases lying between them. CDR3 region: CASSFGGYEQFF. CDR3 coding DNA: TGTGCCAGCAGTTTCGGAGGATATGAGCAGTTCTTC.

This sequence joins TRBV30 and TRBJ1-1; TRBD1 aligns across 7 bases. Germline CDR1 GTSNPN, CDR2 SVGIG (reference sequence). Germline trimming cut 5 bases from V and 3 bases from J; bases unmatched to any gene: 15. CDR3 length equals 16 residues. The chain's CDR3 is CAWGPIPGQIYTEAFF. CDR3 nucleotide sequence: TGTGCCTGGGGCCCTATCCCGGGACAGATCTACACTGAAGCTTTCTTT. Drawing the rest from reference TRBV30 and TRBJ1-1, the complete variable domain is SQTIHQWPATLVQPVGSPLSLECTVEGTSNPNLYWYRQAAGRGLQLLFYSVGIGQISSEVPQNLSASRPQDRQFILSSKKLLLSDSGFYLCAWGPIPGQIYTEAFFGQGTRLTVV.

The V call is TRBV6-1, the J call TRBJ1-3; a possible D gene is TRBD1 (6 bases). The CDR3 has 14 residues. Trimming removed 5 bases from V and 3 bases from J, with 11 bases in between. Germline V CDR1 and CDR2: MNHNS, SASEGT. The CDR3 sequence: CASSPWTDGNTIYF. In DNA form, the CDR3 reads TGTGCCAGCAGTCCCTGGACAGATGGAAACACCATATATTTT.